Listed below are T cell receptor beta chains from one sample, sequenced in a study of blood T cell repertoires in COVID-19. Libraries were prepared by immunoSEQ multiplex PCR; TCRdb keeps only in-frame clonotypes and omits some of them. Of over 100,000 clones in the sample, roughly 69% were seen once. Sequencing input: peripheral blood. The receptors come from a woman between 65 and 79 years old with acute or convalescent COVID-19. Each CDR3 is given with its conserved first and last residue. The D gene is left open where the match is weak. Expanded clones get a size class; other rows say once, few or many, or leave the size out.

CDR3 protein: CASSPRGDPYEQYF
CDR3 DNA: TGTGCCAGCAGCCCCCGCGGGGACCCCTACGAGCAGTACTTC
clone size: NA
V gene: TRBV7-9
D gene: NA
J gene: TRBJ2-7

CDR3 protein: CASSEVENQPQHF
CDR3 DNA: TGTGCCAGCTCAGAGGTCGAGAATCAGCCCCAGCATTTT
clone size: NA
V gene: TRBV18
D gene: NA
J gene: TRBJ1-5

CDR3 protein: CAISAGTRSQETQYF
CDR3 DNA: TGTGCCATCAGTGCCGGGACTAGGTCTCAAGAGACCCAGTACTTC
clone size: NA
V gene: TRBV10-3
D gene: TRBD2
J gene: TRBJ2-5

CDR3 protein: CASGQGAEEKLFF
CDR3 DNA: TGTGCCAGTGGACAGGGGGCGGAGGAAAAACTGTTTTTT
clone size: NA
V gene: TRBV27
D gene: TRBD1
J gene: TRBJ1-4

CDR3 protein: CASSEVPTANYGYTF
CDR3 DNA: TGTGCCAGCAGTGAAGTACCCACAGCTAACTATGGCTACACCTTC
clone size: NA
V gene: TRBV6-1
D gene: NA
J gene: TRBJ1-2

CDR3 protein: CAIKGLAVASYNEQFF
CDR3 DNA: TGTGCCATCAAGGGACTAGCGGTGGCTTCCTACAATGAGCAGTTCTTC
clone size: few
V gene: TRBV2
D gene: TRBD2
J gene: TRBJ2-1

CDR3 protein: CASSLSAGAYNEQFF
CDR3 DNA: TGTGCCAGTAGCCTTTCCGCAGGGGCCTACAATGAGCAGTTCTTC
clone size: NA
V gene: TRBV19
D gene: NA
J gene: TRBJ2-1

CDR3 protein: CASSQEHGAGANVLTF
CDR3 DNA: TGCGCCAGCAGCCAAGAGCACGGAGCTGGGGCCAACGTCCTGACTTTC
clone size: NA
V gene: TRBV4-3
D gene: NA
J gene: TRBJ2-6

CDR3 protein: CASSFRDTQYF
CDR3 DNA: TGTGCCAGCAGCTTTCGTGATACGCAGTATTTT
clone size: NA
V gene: TRBV5-4
D gene: NA
J gene: TRBJ2-3

CDR3 protein: CASREIAGGPGFGELFF
CDR3 DNA: TGTGCCAGCAGGGAAATCGCGGGGGGCCCCGGCTTCGGGGAGCTGTTTTTT
clone size: NA
V gene: TRBV7-6
D gene: TRBD2
J gene: TRBJ2-2

CDR3 protein: CASSLVITGGALREKLFF
CDR3 DNA: TGCGCCAGCAGCTTGGTTATTACAGGGGGCGCGTTACGGGAAAAACTGTTTTTT
clone size: NA
V gene: TRBV5-1
D gene: TRBD1
J gene: TRBJ1-4

CDR3 protein: CASSLNRGIFSGYTF
CDR3 DNA: TGTGCCAGCAGTTTAAACAGGGGGATATTTAGTGGCTACACCTTC
clone size: NA
V gene: TRBV28
D gene: TRBD1
J gene: TRBJ1-2

CDR3 protein: CATSRGQGTEKLFF
CDR3 DNA: TGTGCCACCAGCCGGGGACAGGGGACTGAAAAACTGTTTTTT
clone size: NA
V gene: TRBV15
D gene: TRBD1
J gene: TRBJ1-4

CDR3 protein: CASSYVQGSNYGYTF
CDR3 DNA: TGTGCCAGCAGTTACGTCCAGGGCTCTAACTATGGCTACACCTTC
clone size: NA
V gene: TRBV6-5
D gene: NA
J gene: TRBJ1-2

CDR3 protein: CSATEGGGQYF
CDR3 DNA: TGCAGTGCTACGGAGGGTGGCGGGCAGTACTTC
clone size: NA
V gene: TRBV20-1
D gene: NA
J gene: TRBJ2-7

CDR3 protein: CASSYSSSGGTTEAFF
CDR3 DNA: TGTGCCAGCAGTTACTCGAGTTCGGGGGGGACTACCGAAGCTTTCTTT
clone size: NA
V gene: TRBV6-5
D gene: NA
J gene: TRBJ1-1

CDR3 protein: CASSWGGVSNQPQHF
CDR3 DNA: TGTGCCAGCTCATGGGGCGGAGTTAGCAATCAGCCCCAGCATTTT
clone size: few
V gene: TRBV28
D gene: NA
J gene: TRBJ1-5

CDR3 protein: CASAEESHNEQFF
CDR3 DNA: TGTGCCAGCGCGGAAGAAAGTCACAATGAGCAGTTCTTC
clone size: NA
V gene: TRBV6-4
D gene: NA
J gene: TRBJ2-1

CDR3 protein: CASSQVGQGVEQYF
CDR3 DNA: TGTGCCAGCAGCCAAGTTGGGCAGGGGGTCGAGCAGTACTTC
clone size: NA
V gene: TRBV4-2
D gene: TRBD1
J gene: TRBJ2-7

CDR3 protein: CASSLGTGTSVNEQFF
CDR3 DNA: TGCGCCAGCAGCTTGGGAACCGGGACTAGCGTCAATGAGCAGTTCTTC
clone size: NA
V gene: TRBV5-1
D gene: TRBD2
J gene: TRBJ2-1

CDR3 protein: CSVKTSGSTDTQYF
CDR3 DNA: TGCAGCGTCAAGACTAGCGGCAGCACAGATACGCAGTATTTT
clone size: NA
V gene: TRBV29-1
D gene: TRBD2
J gene: TRBJ2-3

CDR3 protein: CASSPAADVHTDTQYF
CDR3 DNA: TGTGCCAGCAGCCCGGCAGCGGACGTTCACACAGATACGCAGTATTTT
clone size: NA
V gene: TRBV5-8
D gene: NA
J gene: TRBJ2-3

CDR3 protein: CATSAPGGETQYF
CDR3 DNA: TGTGCCACCAGCGCCCCAGGGGGCGAGACCCAGTACTTC
clone size: NA
V gene: TRBV24-1
D gene: TRBD1
J gene: TRBJ2-5